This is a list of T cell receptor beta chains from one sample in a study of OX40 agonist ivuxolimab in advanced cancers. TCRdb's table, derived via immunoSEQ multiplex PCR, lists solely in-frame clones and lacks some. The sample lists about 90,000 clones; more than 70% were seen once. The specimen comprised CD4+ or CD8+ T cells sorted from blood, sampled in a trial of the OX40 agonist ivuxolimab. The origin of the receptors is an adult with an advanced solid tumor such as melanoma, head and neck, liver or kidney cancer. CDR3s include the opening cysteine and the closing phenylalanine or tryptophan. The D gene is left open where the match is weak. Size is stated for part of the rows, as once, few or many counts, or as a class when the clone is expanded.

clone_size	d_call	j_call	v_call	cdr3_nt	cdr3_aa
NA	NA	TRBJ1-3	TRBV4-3	TGCGCCAGCAGCCAAGACAATACAGGCTCTGGAAACACCATATATTTT	CASSQDNTGSGNTIYF
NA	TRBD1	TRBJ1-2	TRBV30	TGTGCCTGGAGTCTGACGGACAGGGTGAACTATGGCTACACCTTC	CAWSLTDRVNYGYTF
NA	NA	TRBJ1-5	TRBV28	TGTGCCAGCAGCCCCTCGACTTTCAAGACCCAGCATTTT	CASSPSTFKTQHF
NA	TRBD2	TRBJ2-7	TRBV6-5	TGTGCCAGCAGCCCACCCGGGAGGGACCTAGGAGAGCAGTACTTC	CASSPPGRDLGEQYF
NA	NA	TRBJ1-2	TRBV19	TGTGCCAGTAACGGACACGGTGAGATCTTCTATGGCTACACCTTC	CASNGHGEIFYGYTF
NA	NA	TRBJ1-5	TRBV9	TGTGCCAGCAGCGTATTGGATAGCAATCAGCCCCAGCATTTT	CASSVLDSNQPQHF
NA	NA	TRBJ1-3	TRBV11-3	TGTGCCAGCAGCTTAGTGGGACGGCGCTCTGGAAACACCATATATTTT	CASSLVGRRSGNTIYF
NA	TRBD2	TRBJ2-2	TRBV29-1	TGCAGCGTTGAATTGAGCGGGAGATACACCGGGGAGCTGTTTTTT	CSVELSGRYTGELFF
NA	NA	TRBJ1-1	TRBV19	TGTGCCAGTAGTATATTGACTCCGACTGAAGCTTTCTTT	CASSILTPTEAFF
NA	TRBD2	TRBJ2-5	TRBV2	TGTGCCAGCAGTGGGGCAGCGGGGGGGCGAGAGACCCAGTACTTC	CASSGAAGGRETQYF
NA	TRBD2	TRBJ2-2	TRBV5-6	TGTGCCAGCAGGGTGCGGGGGTCCCGCACCGGGGAGCTGTTTTTT	CASRVRGSRTGELFF
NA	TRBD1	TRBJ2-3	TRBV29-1	TGCAGCGGCGGACAGGGCTCAGATACGCAGTATTTT	CSGGQGSDTQYF
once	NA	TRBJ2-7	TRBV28	TGTGCCAGCAGGCCACGAGATCGCAGGGGCCACGAGCAGTACTTC	CASRPRDRRGHEQYF
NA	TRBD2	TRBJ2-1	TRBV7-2	TGTGCCAGCAGCTTAGTAGGGACTAGCGGGAGTATTACCTACAATGAGCAGTTCTTC	CASSLVGTSGSITYNEQFF
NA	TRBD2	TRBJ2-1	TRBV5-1	TGCGCCAGCAGCTTGGCACTAGCGGGAGGCAATGAGCAGTTCTTC	CASSLALAGGNEQFF
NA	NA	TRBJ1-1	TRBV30	TGTGCCTGGAAAAAGATGAACACTGAAGCTTTCTTT	CAWKKMNTEAFF
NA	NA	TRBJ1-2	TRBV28	TGTGCCAGCAGGCAAGGGGGGGCGGCCCCGGACTATGGCTACACCTTC	CASRQGGAAPDYGYTF
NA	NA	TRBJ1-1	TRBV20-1	TGCAGTGCCCCCCGCCGGACTGAAGCTTTCTTT	CSAPRRTEAFF
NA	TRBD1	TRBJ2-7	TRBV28	TGTGCCAGCAGTTTACCCCGGACAGGGGGCAACGAGCAGTACTTC	CASSLPRTGGNEQYF
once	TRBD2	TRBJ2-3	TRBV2	TGTGCCAGCAGGGAACTAGCGGGCCACAGCACAGATACGCAGTATTTT	CASRELAGHSTDTQYF
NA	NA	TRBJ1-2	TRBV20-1	TGCAGTGCTAGAGACTACTATGGCTACACCTTC	CSARDYYGYTF
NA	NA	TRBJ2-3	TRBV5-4	TGTGCCAGCAGCCCGAGGGGGGCGGAAGATACGCAGTATTTT	CASSPRGAEDTQYF
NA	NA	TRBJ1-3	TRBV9	TGTGCCAGCAGCGTAGCTACAGGGCAGGGGCCTGGAAACACCATATATTTT	CASSVATGQGPGNTIYF
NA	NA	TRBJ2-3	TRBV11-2	TGTGCCAGCAGCTTATTGTGGCGCAGGGCCGCAAGGGCAGATACGCAGTATTTT	CASSLLWRRAARADTQYF
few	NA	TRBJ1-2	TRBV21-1	TGTGCCAGCAGCAAAGAAGGCAGAACTCCCTATGGCTACACCTTC	CASSKEGRTPYGYTF
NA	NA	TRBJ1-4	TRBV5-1	TGCGCCAGCAGGCGAGCTTATAATGAAAAACTGTTTTTT	CASRRAYNEKLFF
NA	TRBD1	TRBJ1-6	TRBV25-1	TGTGCCAGCAGTGCGGACAGGGCGTATAATTCACCCCTCCACTTT	CASSADRAYNSPLHF
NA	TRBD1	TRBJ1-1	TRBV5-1	TGCGCCAGCAGGGACCAGGGGGGTATCACTGAAGCTTTCTTT	CASRDQGGITEAFF
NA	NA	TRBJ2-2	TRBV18	TGTGCCAGCTCGCCCGAGACATTGCCTAACACCGGGGAGCTGTTTTTT	CASSPETLPNTGELFF
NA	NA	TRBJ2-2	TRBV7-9	TGTGCCAGCAGTTCTTACAGGGTTAGCACCGGGGAGCTGTTTTTT	CASSSYRVSTGELFF
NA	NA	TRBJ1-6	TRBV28	TGTGCCAGCAGCGGATTGAGCTCCTATAATTCACCCCTCCACTTT	CASSGLSSYNSPLHF
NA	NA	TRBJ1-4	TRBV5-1	TGCGCCAGCAGCTTGGCGGGTGATAGTGAAAAACTGTTTTTT	CASSLAGDSEKLFF
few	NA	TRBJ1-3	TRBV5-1	TGCGCCAGCAGCTCGACAGAACCAGGAAACACCATATATTTT	CASSSTEPGNTIYF
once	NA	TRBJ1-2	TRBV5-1	TGCGCCAGCAGCGTGTCACAGGGTTATGGCTACACCTTC	CASSVSQGYGYTF
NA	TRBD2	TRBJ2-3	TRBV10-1	TGCGCCAGCTCGACTAGCGGGGGAAGCACAGATACGCAGTATTTT	CASSTSGGSTDTQYF
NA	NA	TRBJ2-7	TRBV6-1	TGTGCCAGCAGTGAAGACCCCAGACTCCCAGGAGAGCAGTACTTC	CASSEDPRLPGEQYF
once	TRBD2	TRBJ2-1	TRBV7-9	TGTGCCAGCAGCTCGCGGGGGTCCCCCTACAATGAGCAGTTCTTC	CASSSRGSPYNEQFF
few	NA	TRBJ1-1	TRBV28	TGTGCCAGCAGTCGTCAGGGCTTGGGCACTGAAGCTTTCTTT	CASSRQGLGTEAFF
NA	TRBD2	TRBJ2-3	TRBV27	TGTGCCAGCAAGACTAGCGGGGGGGTGAGTTCGCAGTATTTT	CASKTSGGVSSQYF
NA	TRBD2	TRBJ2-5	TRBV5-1	TGCGCCAGCAGCCAGGGACTACTTAAGGAGACCCAGTACTTC	CASSQGLLKETQYF
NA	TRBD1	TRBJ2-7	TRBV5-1	TGCGCCAGCAGCCGTAGGACAGGGGGCCCTATCTACGAGCAGTACTTC	CASSRRTGGPIYEQYF
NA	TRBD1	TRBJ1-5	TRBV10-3	TGTGCCATCAGCTATGGGACAGGGAGGAATCAGCCCCAGCATTTT	CAISYGTGRNQPQHF
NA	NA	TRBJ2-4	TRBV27	TGTGCCAGCAGAGGGGGATTCAAAAACATTCAGTACTTC	CASRGGFKNIQYF
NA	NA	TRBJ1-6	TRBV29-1	TGCAGCGTTGCTCGGTCCTATAATTCACCCCTCCACTTT	CSVARSYNSPLHF
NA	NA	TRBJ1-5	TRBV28	TGTGCCAGCAGTTCCCTCAGTAGGAGCAATCAGCCCCAGCATTTT	CASSSLSRSNQPQHF
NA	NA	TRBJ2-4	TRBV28	TGTGCCAGCAGTTTGGGGCACATGGGCATTCAGTACTTC	CASSLGHMGIQYF
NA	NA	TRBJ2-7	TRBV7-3	TGTGCCAGCAGCCCCCTCTCCCGCGTCGAGCAGTACTTC	CASSPLSRVEQYF
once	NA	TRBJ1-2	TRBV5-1	TGCGCCAGCAGGGACGAAGAGACAGGCAGACCTGGCTACACCTTC	CASRDEETGRPGYTF
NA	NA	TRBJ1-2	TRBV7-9	TGTGCCAGCAGCTTAGAGGCAGTTTATGGCTACACCTTC	CASSLEAVYGYTF
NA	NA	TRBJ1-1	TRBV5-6	TGTGCCAGCAGCTTGCCTAGAGGCACTGAAGCTTTCTTT	CASSLPRGTEAFF
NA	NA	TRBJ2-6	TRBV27	TGTGCCAGCAGTTTATCGATGGCGTTAGGGGCCAACGTCCTGACTTTC	CASSLSMALGANVLTF
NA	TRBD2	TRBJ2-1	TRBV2	TGTGCCACCGGGACTAGCGGGAGAAGGAGCAATGAGCAGTTCTTC	CATGTSGRRSNEQFF
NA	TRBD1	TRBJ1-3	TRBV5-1	TGCGCCAGCAGTTCCGGGACAGGGTCCTCTGGAAACACCATATATTTT	CASSSGTGSSGNTIYF
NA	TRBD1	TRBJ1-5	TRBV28	TGTGCCAGCAGTCCCCCGGGACAGGGAAATCAGCCCCAGCATTTT	CASSPPGQGNQPQHF